The entry that follows covers one TCR beta chain sequence. Trimming took 6 bases from V and 4 from J; bases not matched to a gene: 6. This CDR3 spans 15 amino acids. Germline CDR1 reads MNHEY; CDR2 reads SVGAGI. The sample is drawn from a study of blood T cell repertoires in COVID-19. Turning to the study itself: Researchers got acute and convalescent COVID-19 samples from the United States, Italy and Spain. From T cells, B-cell-depleted T cells, or PBMCs came the material, which was cDNA or gDNA.

Per the original methods: Reference gene primer amplification in the assay estimated nucleated cell counts. Clones were read by immunoSEQ multiplex PCR, and TCRdb kept only the in-frame ones, dropping some. V, J and clone size reflect that table, while D and trimming were determined from the DNA. The sample gives 20,000 to 25,000 clones, about 90% of which show up once; about 2.5% is in the top ten. This TCR derives from a man aged 70-80 years with acute or convalescent COVID-19. This chain uses TRBV6-5 with TRBJ2-1; 10 positions agree with TRBD2. Sequencing input: peripheral blood. The CDR3: CASSRGLAEYNEQFF. The CDR3 DNA follows: TGTGCCAGCAGCCGCGGACTAGCGGAGTACAATGAGCAGTTCTTC.